This TCR beta chain was identified during a study of OX40 agonist ivuxolimab in advanced cancers. This clone was seen just once. Germline loops: CDR1 LGHNA, CDR2 YNFKEQ. The CDR3 length is 16 residues. The V segment lost 6 bases and the J segment 1 base; nucleotides outside the gene matches: 6. Profiling relied on immunoSEQ multiplex PCR, and the TCRdb table lists in-frame clones only, not all of them. Counted here are roughly 50,000 clones, roughly 77% occurring once; the ten biggest clones make up around 7.9%. The TCR sequence derives from an adult with an advanced solid tumor such as melanoma, head and neck, liver or kidney cancer. Sequencing was performed on CD4+ or CD8+ T cells sorted from blood, taken in a trial of the OX40 agonist ivuxolimab. The chain recombines TRBV4-2 with TRBJ2-5, with TRBD2 matching 12 bases. The CDR3 loop reads CASRETSGRFQETQYF. Here the CDR3 DNA reads TGTGCCAGCAGAGAGACTAGCGGGAGATTCCAAGAGACCCAGTACTTC.